Below, 22 T cell receptor beta chains from the same sample are listed, as sequenced in a study of T cells expressing NK-cell markers. TCRdb reprocessed the 5' RACE reads and stores each CDR3 protein as one record, lacking DNA. The sample features over 200,000 distinct CDR3 sequences, with 0.3% to 0.45% in its top ten. The sample consisted of blood T cells: a sorted CD56 or NKG2C T cell subset, CD4+ or CD8+ T cells, or bulk PBMC T cells (not recorded which). The origin of the receptors is a man in his late teens or twenties in good health.

The V gene is TRBV29-1, the J gene TRBJ2-7; TCRdb calls TRBD1, which cannot be checked without DNA. The CDR3 spans 13 residues. CDR1 and CDR2 (germline): SQVTM, ANQGSEA. The CDR3 spells CSVGRQGAYEQYF.

The V gene is TRBV11-2, the J gene TRBJ1-1. Germline CDR1 is SGHAT and CDR2 is FQNNGV. The CDR3 is 15 amino acids. This CDR3 reads CASSRYGNWNTEAFF.

The chain employs TRBV7-6 and TRBJ2-2; the TCRdb call, TRBD1, lacks DNA for checking. The CDR3 loop spans 15 amino acids. CDR1 SGHVS and CDR2 FNYEAQ come from the germline V gene. The CDR3 region is CASSLYRGRDGELFF. Variable domain in full (rest from reference TRBV7-6 and TRBJ2-2): GAGVSQSPRYKVTKRGQDVALRCDPISGHVSLYWYRQALGQGPEFLTYFNYEAQQDKSGLPNDRFSAERPEGSISTLTIQRTEQRDSAMYRCASSLYRGRDGELFFGEGSRLTVL.

This chain connects TRBV5-4 to TRBJ2-3; TCRdb outputs TRBD1, but without DNA this stays unchecked. CDR3 length equals 17 residues. Germline values: CDR1 SGHNT, CDR2 YYREEE (reference sequence). The CDR3 reads CASSSPLGQGDTDTQYF.

The V and J genes are TRBV10-1 and TRBJ2-3; absent DNA, TCRdb's TRBD1 call cannot be checked. This CDR3 contains 14 residues. CDR1 is WNHNN, CDR2 SYGVQD, per germline (reference sequence). The CDR3 loop is CASSQDRTWDTQYF.

The rearrangement uses TRBV7-2 and TRBJ2-5. The CDR3 runs to 12 residues. The germline CDR1 and CDR2 sequences are SGHTA and FQGNSA. CDR3 region: CASSLATETQYF.

This chain joins TRBV29-1 and TRBJ2-2; TCRdb indicates TRBD1, and absent DNA this call remains unverified. Germline V gene sequence: CDR1 SQVTM, CDR2 ANQGSEA. The CDR3 totals 16 residues. CDR3 protein: CSGGDRLLEDTGELFF.

V and J are TRBV4-2 and TRBJ2-1; TCRdb returns TRBD2, unconfirmable since there is no DNA. The CDR3 runs to 17 residues. In germline, CDR1 is LGHNA, CDR2 YNFKEQ. The CDR3 protein is CASSPGMTSGRTYEQFF.

V usage is TRBV7-2 and J usage is TRBJ1-6. Germline V gene data show CDR1 as SGHTA and CDR2 as FQGNSA. This CDR3 is built from 14 residues. The CDR3 sequence: CASLQGRFNSPLHF.

The chain joins TRBV20-1 to TRBJ1-2; TCRdb names TRBD1, which stays unverified in the absence of DNA. The CDR3 has 13 residues. CDR1 is DFQATT and CDR2 is SNEGSKA in the germline V gene (reference sequence). The CDR3 reads CSVPGQGVVGYTF.

The chain links TRBV29-1 to TRBJ2-1; TCRdb proposes TRBD2, but this gene call is untestable without DNA. The germline gives CDR1 SQVTM, CDR2 ANQGSEA. The CDR3 sequence is 14 residues long. The CDR3: CSAASGSGGNEQFF.

The CDR3 is CASSQAGGGWAEKLFF. The chain joins TRBV4-3 to TRBJ1-4; the TCRdb call, TRBD1, lacks DNA for checking. CDR1 and CDR2 (germline): LGHNA, YSLEER. This CDR3 comprises 16 residues.

The V gene is TRBV23-1, the J gene TRBJ2-2. TRBV23-1 is noted as an ORF with a role that remains uncertain. This CDR3 is built from 16 residues. The CDR3 spells CASGIGPEPYTGELFF.

The CDR3 spells CSARDRFETGNQPQHF. The V and J genes are TRBV20-1 and TRBJ1-5. The CDR3 extends over 16 amino acids. From germline, CDR1 is DFQATT and CDR2 SNEGSKA (reference sequence).

This chain links TRBV12-3 or TRBV12-4 with TRBJ2-1; there is no DNA to check the TCRdb D call of TRBD1. This CDR3 spans 14 amino acids. The chain's CDR3 is CASSVRAPGNEQFF.

The chain couples TRBV7-9 to TRBJ2-7; TCRdb proposes TRBD2, but this gene call is untestable without DNA. Looked up from germline, CDR1 is SEHNR and CDR2 is FQNEAQ (reference sequence). CDR3 length: 15 residues. This CDR3 reads CASSFRRTSENEQYF.

The gene calls are TRBV5-1 and TRBJ2-3. The CDR3 contains 15 residues. Germline loops: CDR1 SGHRS, CDR2 YFSETQ. This chain's CDR3 is CASSLAQGGTDTQYF.

The chain links TRBV7-2 to TRBJ1-2. Per the germline V gene, CDR1 is SGHTA and CDR2 is FQGNSA. The CDR3 loop spans 13 amino acids. CDR3 sequence: CASSYDTFYGYTF.

The genes are TRBV12-3 or TRBV12-4 and TRBJ2-1; TCRdb selects TRBD2, and the lack of DNA leaves this call unchecked. The CDR3 runs 16 residues. This CDR3 reads CASSSGLAGGPNEQFF.

The chain links TRBV6-1 to TRBJ2-2; TCRdb indicates TRBD1, and absent DNA this call remains unverified. There are 15 residues in the CDR3. The germline gives CDR1 MNHNS, CDR2 SASEGT. Here the CDR3 reads CASSEAGRGTGELFF.

The chain links TRBV20-1 to TRBJ1-5; TCRdb's D call, TRBD1, is unchecked because there is no DNA. From germline, CDR1 is DFQATT and CDR2 SNEGSKA (reference sequence). CDR3 size: 16 residues. The CDR3 region is CSAPSPRGLSNQPQHF.

This chain connects TRBV12-3 or TRBV12-4 to TRBJ2-3; TCRdb's D call, TRBD2, is unchecked because there is no DNA. This CDR3 comprises 14 residues. This chain's CDR3 is CASSLSLAGDTQYF.